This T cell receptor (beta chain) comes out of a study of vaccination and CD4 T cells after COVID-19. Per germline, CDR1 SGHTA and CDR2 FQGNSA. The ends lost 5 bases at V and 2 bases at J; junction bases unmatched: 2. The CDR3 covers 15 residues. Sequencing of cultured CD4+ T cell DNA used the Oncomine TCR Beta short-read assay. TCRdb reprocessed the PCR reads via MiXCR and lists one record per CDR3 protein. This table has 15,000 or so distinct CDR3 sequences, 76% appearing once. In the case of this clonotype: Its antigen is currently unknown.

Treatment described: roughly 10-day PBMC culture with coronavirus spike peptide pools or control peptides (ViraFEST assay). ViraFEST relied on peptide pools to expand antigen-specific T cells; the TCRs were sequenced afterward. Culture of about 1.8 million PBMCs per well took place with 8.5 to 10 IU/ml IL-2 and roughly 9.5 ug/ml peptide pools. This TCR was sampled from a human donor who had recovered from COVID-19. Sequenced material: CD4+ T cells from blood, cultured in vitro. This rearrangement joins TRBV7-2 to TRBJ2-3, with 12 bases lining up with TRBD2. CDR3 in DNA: TGTGCCAGCAGCCGACTAGCGGGAGACACAGATACGCAGTATTTT. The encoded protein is CASSRLAGDTDTQYF.